This T cell receptor (beta chain) was recovered during a study of T cells in Graves' hyperthyroidism and ophthalmopathy. Across the whole study: Any treatment followed the collection of peripheral blood at initial diagnosis. Study-level findings and limits: Model output signaled ophthalmopathy a median about seven months ahead of onset. Separation of ophthalmopathy from stable hyperthyroidism was achieved by a 13 V-J model.

This clonotype showed up just a few times. Its antigen is not identified. The CDR3 consists of 12 residues. The germline V gene encodes CDR1 LNHDA and CDR2 SQIVND (reference sequence). V was cut by 7 bases and J by 7 bases, with 12 bases left in between. TCR beta CDR3 region amplification was performed from RNA transcripts. A set of HTBI primers served as the primers for a first-round RT-PCR of the TCR CDR3. Each CDR3 protein gets one entry after TCRdb re-called the multiplex PCR reads with MiXCR. The sample holds some 720,000 distinct CDR3 sequences, around 17% seen once. The chain employs TRBV19 and TRBJ2-3, with a tentative D call TRBD2 (5 bases). This sequence was found in a man aged 18 to 30 with Graves' hyperthyroidism. Sequencing was performed on blood. CDR3 sequence reads: CASTTGSHTQYF. As DNA, the CDR3 is TGTGCCAGTACGACGGGATCCCATACGCAGTATTTT.